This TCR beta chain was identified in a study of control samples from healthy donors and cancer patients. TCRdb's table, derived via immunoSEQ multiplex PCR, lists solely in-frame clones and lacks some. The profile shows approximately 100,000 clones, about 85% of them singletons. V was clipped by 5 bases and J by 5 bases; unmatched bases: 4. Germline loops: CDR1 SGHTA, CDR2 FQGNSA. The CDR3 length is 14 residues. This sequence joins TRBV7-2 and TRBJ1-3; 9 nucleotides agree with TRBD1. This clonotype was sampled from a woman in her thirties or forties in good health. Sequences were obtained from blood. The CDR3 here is CASSPGTGRNTIYF. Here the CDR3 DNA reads TGTGCCAGCAGCCCCGGGACAGGGAGAAACACCATATATTTT.